What follows is one TCR beta chain and its context. The sample originates from a study of blood T cell repertoires in COVID-19. For the study at large: Samples representing acute and convalescent COVID-19 were sourced from the United States, Italy and Spain. From T cells, B-cell-depleted T cells, or PBMCs came the material, which was cDNA or gDNA.

The length of the CDR3 is 15 residues. V shed 0 bases and J shed 0 bases, with 7 bases lying between them. Germline loops: CDR1 ENHRY, CDR2 SYGVKD. Clones were read by immunoSEQ multiplex PCR, and TCRdb kept only the in-frame ones, dropping some. The table lists roughly 120,000 clones, roughly nine tenths of them singletons. The chain couples TRBV10-3 to TRBJ2-3, with no clear D. The clonotype comes from a human donor in a cohort sampled during active COVID-19. The specimen was peripheral blood. Here the CDR3 reads CAISESSRSTDTQYF. The CDR3 DNA sequence: TGTGCCATCAGTGAGTCCAGCAGGAGCACAGATACGCAGTATTTT.